The 17 T cell receptor beta chains below all came from one sample that was sequenced in a study of regulatory T cells in long-lasting Graves disease. Time point described: newly diagnosed GD, antithyroid drugs for less than 3 months. From PBMCs, RNA was extracted and then used to make the TCR library. For TCR beta, libraries came from iRepertoire HTBI primers and Arm-PCR of CDR3 regions. TCRdb reprocessed the multiplex PCR reads with MiXCR, giving one entry per CDR3 protein. Among approximately 270,000 distinct CDR3 sequences listed, approximately 20% were seen once. This sample was also put to use in a study of T cells in Graves' hyperthyroidism and ophthalmopathy.

This material consisted of peripheral blood mononuclear cells (PBMCs), taken at new diagnosis, from a patient treated with antithyroid drugs. Receptors originate from a woman aged 25-40 years with Graves disease.

The table lists this clonotype with many counts. The rearrangement uses TRBV7-6 and TRBJ2-5; the D is unclear. The V gene's germline CDR1 is SGHVS and CDR2 FNYEAQ. V dropped 5 bases and J dropped 4 bases, with 20 bases sitting between them. This CDR3 has 16 residues. CDR3 sequence: CASSHSLRQSGETQYF. CDR3 in DNA: TGTGCCAGCAGCCATTCTCTCCGGCAGTCGGGAGAGACCCAGTACTTC. Complete variable domain (other parts from reference TRBV7-6 and TRBJ2-5): GAGVSQSPRYKVTKRGQDVALRCDPISGHVSLYWYRQALGQGPEFLTYFNYEAQQDKSGLPNDRFSAERPEGSISTLTIQRTEQRDSAMYRCASSHSLRQSGETQYFGPGTRLLVL.

In its sample, this clonotype was seen many times. The rearrangement uses TRBV6-1 and TRBJ2-3, with D unclear. V was trimmed by 1 base and J by 3 bases, leaving 8 bases between them. This CDR3 region has 14 residues. Germline assignment: CDR1 MNHNS and CDR2 SASEGT. This CDR3 reads CASSEGWTTDTQYF. CDR3 bases: TGTGCCAGCAGTGAAGGGTGGACGACAGATACGCAGTATTTT.

At least ten counts were recorded for this clonotype. The J gene is TRBJ2-5, the V gene TRBV5-1; 9 nucleotides agree with TRBD1. This CDR3 spans 16 amino acids. The J segment lost 1 base and the V segment lost 3 bases, leaving 7 bases of the junction unmatched. Germline CDR1 and CDR2: SGHRS and YFSETQ. The CDR3 DNA follows: TGCGCCAGCAGCTACCACGACAGGGGGATCCAAGAGACCCAGTACTTC. Translating it yields CASSYHDRGIQETQYF.

Many counts were recorded for this clonotype. V gene TRBV6-2 or TRBV6-3 combines with J gene TRBJ2-7; weak D call: TRBD2 (6 bases). The CDR3 sequence is 11 residues long. Trimming stripped 8 bases from V and 5 bases from J, with 10 bases between. Germline V gives CDR1 MNHEY, CDR2 SVGEGT. CDR3 region: CASQEGNEQYF. CDR3 DNA sequence: TGTGCCAGCCAGGAGGGTAACGAGCAGTACTTC.

This clonotype was detected a few times. The rearrangement uses TRBV6-2 or TRBV6-3 and TRBJ2-2; D is uncertain. Germline V gene data show CDR1 as MNHEY and CDR2 as SVGEGT. The CDR3 length is 13 residues. The germline V and J ends were trimmed by 0 bases and 6 bases, with 5 bases remaining between them. The CDR3 sequence: CASSYSNPGELFF. DNA of the CDR3: TGTGCCAGCAGTTACTCGAATCCCGGGGAGCTGTTTTTT.

This clonotype was observed at least ten times. This sequence joins TRBV3-1 and TRBJ2-6, with a possible D match to TRBD2 (5 bases). Trimming took 7 bases from V and 5 from J, leaving 12 bases between them. The germline V gene has CDR1 LGHDT and CDR2 YNNKEL (reference sequence). The CDR3 is 14 residues long. The CDR3 DNA reads as TGTGCCAGCACCGAGATCGGGAGGGCCAACGTCCTGACTTTC. Protein sequence: CASTEIGRANVLTF.

This clonotype has a count of ten or more. V gene TRBV5-1 combines with J gene TRBJ1-6; possible D gene TRBD1, 6 bases. CDR3 length: 13 amino acids. Germline loops: CDR1 SGHRS, CDR2 YFSETQ. V lost 4 bases, J lost 11 bases, and 13 bases lay in between. DNA for the CDR3: TGCGCCAGCAGCCCCGACAGGCCTCCACCCCTCCACTTT. It encodes CASSPDRPPPLHF. Full variable domain (outside the CDR3, taken from reference TRBV5-1 and TRBJ1-6): KAGVTQTPRYLIKTRGQQVTLSCSPISGHRSVSWYQQTPGQGLQFLFEYFSETQRNKGNFPGRFSGRQFSNSRSEMNVSTLELGDSALYLCASSPDRPPPLHFGNGTRLTVT.

This clonotype was recorded many times. V usage is TRBV20-1 and J usage is TRBJ2-3; TRBD1 matches at 8 bases. V was pared by 2 bases and J by 5 bases, with 6 bases of the junction left unmatched. The CDR3 consists of 14 residues. CDR1 and CDR2 (germline): DFQATT, SNEGSKA (reference sequence). The CDR3 here is CSARLGQGGDTQYF. The CDR3 DNA reads as TGCAGTGCTAGATTAGGACAGGGAGGAGATACGCAGTATTTT.

This clonotype was counted ten times or more. The chain employs TRBV3-1 and TRBJ2-2; the D is unclear. V shed 1 base and J shed 9 bases, with 6 bases lying between them. Looked up from germline, CDR1 is LGHDT and CDR2 is YNNKEL (reference sequence). The CDR3 has 12 residues. DNA of the CDR3: TGTGCCAGCAGCCAAGTAGGAAGGGAGCTGTTTTTT. This gives the protein CASSQVGRELFF.

This clonotype showed up many times. The chain combines TRBV12-3 or TRBV12-4 with TRBJ1-1; D unclear. V gave up 3 bases and J gave up 1 base, with 6 bases separating them. This CDR3 contains 13 residues. The CDR3 spells CASSFGENTEAFF. The CDR3 DNA follows: TGTGCCAGCAGTTTCGGGGAGAACACTGAAGCTTTCTTT.

This clonotype was recorded at least ten times. A read error may produce the germline difference seen at one junction end. The genes are TRBV2 and TRBJ2-3, with TRBD2 matching 8 bases. The CDR3 runs to 16 residues. Germline assignment: CDR1 SNHLY and CDR2 FYNNEI. The CDR3 loop reads CTSGGSGGPSTDTQYF. The CDR3 nucleotides read TGTACCAGCGGGGGATCCGGGGGCCCTTCCACAGATACGCAGTATTTT.

As to this clonotype: This likely stems from a read error, as it lies one base from a far larger clone. V is TRBV20-1 and J is TRBJ2-3; D is ambiguous. Germline-derived CDR1 and CDR2 are DFQATT and SNEGSKA (reference sequence). This CDR3 is built from 12 residues. The CDR3: CSARGGLETRYF. Here the CDR3 DNA reads TGCAGTGCTAGAGGCGGCTTGGAGACCCGGTACTTC.

This clonotype showed up many times. The chain is built from TRBV13 and TRBJ1-1; 7 bases line up with TRBD1. Germline loops: CDR1 PRHDT, CDR2 FYEKMQ (reference sequence). This CDR3 comprises 14 residues. The junction had 5 bases not matched to a gene; V was cut back by 3 bases and J by 4 bases. The DNA of the CDR3 is TGTGCCAGCAGCTTCAGCCAGGGGGTCACTGAAGCTTTCTTT. Translating it yields CASSFSQGVTEAFF.

Many counts were recorded for this clonotype. The CDR3 region is CSAPWGGYNEQFF. The CDR3 nucleotides are TGCAGTGCTCCTTGGGGGGGGTACAATGAGCAGTTCTTC. The chain employs TRBV20-1 and TRBJ2-1; TRBD2 matches at 7 bases. The ends lost 5 bases at V and 4 bases at J; junction bases unmatched: 5. This CDR3 spans 13 amino acids. Germline V gene lookup returns CDR1 DFQATT and CDR2 SNEGSKA (reference sequence).

Of note for this clonotype: A read error may be the cause here, since a much bigger clone is one base away. This sequence joins TRBV20-1 and TRBJ2-1, with 7 bases that match TRBD1. In germline, CDR1 is DFQATT, CDR2 SNEGSKA (reference sequence). This CDR3 contains 12 residues. CDR3 protein: CSASPGGNGQFF. CDR3 nucleotides: TGCAGTGCTAGCCCAGGGGGAAATGGGCAGTTCTTC.

The sample holds a few counts of this clonotype. V usage is TRBV20-1 and J usage is TRBJ2-4; 7 bases are shared with TRBD1. The J segment lost 0 bases and the V segment lost 3 bases, leaving 8 bases of the junction unmatched. The CDR3 length is 16 residues. Germline CDR1 reads DFQATT; CDR2 reads SNEGSKA (reference sequence). The CDR3 nucleotides are TGCAGTGCTAGGAAAACCCGGGACAGAGCCAAAAACATTCAGTACTTC. It encodes CSARKTRDRAKNIQYF.

CDR3 sequence reads: CASCGRITDTQYF. The CDR3 nucleotides are TGTGCCAGCTGCGGAAGAATCACAGATACGCAGTATTTT. The rearrangement joins TRBV5-8 to TRBJ2-3; D uncertain. The CDR3 spans 13 residues. V lost 7 bases and J lost 2, with 11 bases in between. The germline V gene encodes CDR1 SGHTS and CDR2 YDEGEE.